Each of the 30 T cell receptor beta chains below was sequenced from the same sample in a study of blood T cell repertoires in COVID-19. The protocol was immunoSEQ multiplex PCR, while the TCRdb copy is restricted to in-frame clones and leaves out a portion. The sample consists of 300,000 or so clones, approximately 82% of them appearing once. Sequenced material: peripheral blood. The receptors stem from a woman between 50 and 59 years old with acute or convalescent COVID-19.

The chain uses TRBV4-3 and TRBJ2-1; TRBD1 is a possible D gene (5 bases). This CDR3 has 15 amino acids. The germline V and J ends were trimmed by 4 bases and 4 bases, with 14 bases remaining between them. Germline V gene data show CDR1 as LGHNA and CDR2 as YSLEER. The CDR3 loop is CASSLGQGAYNEQFF. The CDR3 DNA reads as TGCGCCAGCAGCCTAGGACAAGGGGCATACAATGAGCAGTTCTTC.

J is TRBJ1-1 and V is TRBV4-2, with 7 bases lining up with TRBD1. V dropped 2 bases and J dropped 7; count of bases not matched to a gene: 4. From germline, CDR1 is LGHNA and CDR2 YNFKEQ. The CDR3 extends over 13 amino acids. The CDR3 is CASSQNRGDEAFF. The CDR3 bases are TGTGCCAGCAGCCAAAACAGGGGAGATGAAGCTTTCTTT.

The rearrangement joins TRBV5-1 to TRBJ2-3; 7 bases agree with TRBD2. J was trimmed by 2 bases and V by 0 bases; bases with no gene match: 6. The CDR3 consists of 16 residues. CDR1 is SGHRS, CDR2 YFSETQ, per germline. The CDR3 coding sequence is TGCGCCAGCAGCTTGGTGGCGGGGGACCCCACAGATACGCAGTATTTT. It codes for CASSLVAGDPTDTQYF.

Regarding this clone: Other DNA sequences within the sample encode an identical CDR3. The CDR3 protein is CASSLGHSYEQYF. In nucleotides, the CDR3 is TGTGCCAGCAGCTTAGGACATTCCTACGAGCAGTACTTC. V usage is TRBV7-2 and J usage is TRBJ2-7; D gene unclear. The CDR3 is 13 residues long. Germline CDR1 reads SGHTA; CDR2 reads FQGNSA. V lost 1 base and J lost 1, with 5 bases in between.

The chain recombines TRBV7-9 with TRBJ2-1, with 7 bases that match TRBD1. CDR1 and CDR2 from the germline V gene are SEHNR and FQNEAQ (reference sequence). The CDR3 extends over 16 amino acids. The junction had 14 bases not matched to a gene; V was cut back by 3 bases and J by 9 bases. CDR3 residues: CASSFKWDSDRSEQFF. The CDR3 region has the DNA TGTGCCAGCAGCTTTAAATGGGACAGCGACCGGAGTGAGCAGTTCTTC.

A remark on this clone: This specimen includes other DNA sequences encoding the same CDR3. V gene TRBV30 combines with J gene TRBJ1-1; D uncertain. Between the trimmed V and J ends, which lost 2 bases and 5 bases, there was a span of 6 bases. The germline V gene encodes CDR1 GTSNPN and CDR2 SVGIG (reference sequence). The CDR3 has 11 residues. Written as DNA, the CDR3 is TGTGCCTGGAGTACTAGGACTGAAGCTTTCTTT. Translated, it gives CAWSTRTEAFF.

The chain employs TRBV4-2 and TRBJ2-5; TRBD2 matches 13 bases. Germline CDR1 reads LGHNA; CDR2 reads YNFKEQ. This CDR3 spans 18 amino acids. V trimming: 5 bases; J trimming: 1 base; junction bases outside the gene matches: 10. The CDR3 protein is CASSSGTSGKGPQETQYF. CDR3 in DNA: TGTGCCAGCAGCTCCGGGACTAGCGGGAAAGGGCCCCAAGAGACCCAGTACTTC.

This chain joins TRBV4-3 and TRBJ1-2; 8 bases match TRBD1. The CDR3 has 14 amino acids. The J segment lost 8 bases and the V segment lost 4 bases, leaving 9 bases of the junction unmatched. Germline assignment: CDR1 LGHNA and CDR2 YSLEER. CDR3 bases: TGCGCCAGCAGCCGCGACAATAACAGGGGGGGCTACACCTTC. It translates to CASSRDNNRGGYTF.

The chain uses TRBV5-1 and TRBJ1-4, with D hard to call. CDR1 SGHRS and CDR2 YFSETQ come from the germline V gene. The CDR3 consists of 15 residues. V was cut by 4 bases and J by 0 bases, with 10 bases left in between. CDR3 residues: CASSRMAATNEKLFF. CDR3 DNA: TGCGCCAGCAGCCGTATGGCGGCAACTAATGAAAAACTGTTTTTT.

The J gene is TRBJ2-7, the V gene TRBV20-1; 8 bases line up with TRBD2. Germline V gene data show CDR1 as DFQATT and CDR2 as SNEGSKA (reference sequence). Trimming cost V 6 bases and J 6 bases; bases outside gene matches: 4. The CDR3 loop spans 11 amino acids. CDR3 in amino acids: CSAKLAAEQYF. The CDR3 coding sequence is TGCAGTGCCAAACTAGCGGCCGAGCAGTACTTC.

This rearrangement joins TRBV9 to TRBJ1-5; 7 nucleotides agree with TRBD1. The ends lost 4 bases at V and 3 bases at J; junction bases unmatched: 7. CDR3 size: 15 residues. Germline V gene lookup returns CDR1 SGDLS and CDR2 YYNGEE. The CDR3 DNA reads TGTGCCAGCAGCCCTTGGGACAGCCCCAATCAGCCCCAGCATTTT. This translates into CASSPWDSPNQPQHF.

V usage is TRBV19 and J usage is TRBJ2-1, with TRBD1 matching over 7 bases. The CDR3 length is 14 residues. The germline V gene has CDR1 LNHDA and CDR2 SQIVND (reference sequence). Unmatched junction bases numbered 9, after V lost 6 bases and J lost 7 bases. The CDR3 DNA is TGTGCCAGTAGGAGGGACAGACTTAGGAATGAGCAGTTCTTC. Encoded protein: CASRRDRLRNEQFF.

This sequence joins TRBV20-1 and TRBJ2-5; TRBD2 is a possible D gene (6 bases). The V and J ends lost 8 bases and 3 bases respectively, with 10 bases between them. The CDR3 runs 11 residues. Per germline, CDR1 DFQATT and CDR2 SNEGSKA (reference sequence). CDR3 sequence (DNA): TGCAGTTTCTGGACTAAAGAGACCCAGTACTTC. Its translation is CSFWTKETQYF.

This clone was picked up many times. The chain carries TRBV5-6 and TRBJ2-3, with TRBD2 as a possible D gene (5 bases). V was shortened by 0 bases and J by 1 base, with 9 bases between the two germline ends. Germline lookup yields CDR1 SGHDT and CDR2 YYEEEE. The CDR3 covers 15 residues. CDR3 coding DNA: TGTGCCAGCAGCTTGGGCCCAGCGGGCACAGATACGCAGTATTTT. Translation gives CASSLGPAGTDTQYF. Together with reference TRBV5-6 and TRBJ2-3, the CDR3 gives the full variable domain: DAGVTQSPTHLIKTRGQQVTLRCSPKSGHDTVSWYQQALGQGPQFIFQYYEEEERQRGNFPDRFSGHQFPNYSSELNVNALLLGDSALYLCASSLGPAGTDTQYFGPGTRLTVL.

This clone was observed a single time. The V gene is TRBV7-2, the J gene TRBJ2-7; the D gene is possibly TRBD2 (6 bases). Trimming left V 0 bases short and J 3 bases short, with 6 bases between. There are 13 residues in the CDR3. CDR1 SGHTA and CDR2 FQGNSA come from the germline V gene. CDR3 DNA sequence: TGTGCCAGCAGCTTAGCGCGGGGCTACGAGCAGTACTTC. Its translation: CASSLARGYEQYF.

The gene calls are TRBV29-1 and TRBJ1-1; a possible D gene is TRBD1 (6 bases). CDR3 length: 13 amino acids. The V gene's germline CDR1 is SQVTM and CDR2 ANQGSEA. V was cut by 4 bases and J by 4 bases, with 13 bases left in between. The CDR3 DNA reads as TGCAGCGTTGGGTGGGAAGGGGGCACTGAAGCTTTCTTT. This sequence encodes CSVGWEGGTEAFF.

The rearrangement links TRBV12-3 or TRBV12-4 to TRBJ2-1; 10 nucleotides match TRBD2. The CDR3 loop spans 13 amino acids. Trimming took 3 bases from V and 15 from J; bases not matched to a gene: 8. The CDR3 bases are TGTGCCAGCAGTTTGATTCTAGCGGGAGTTTCGTTCTTC. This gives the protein CASSLILAGVSFF.

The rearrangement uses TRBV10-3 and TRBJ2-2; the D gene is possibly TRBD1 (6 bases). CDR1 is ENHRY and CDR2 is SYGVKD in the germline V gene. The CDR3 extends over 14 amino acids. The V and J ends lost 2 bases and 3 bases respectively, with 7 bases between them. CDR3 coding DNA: TGTGCCATCAGTGAGGGACAGTACACCGGGGAGCTGTTTTTT. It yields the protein CAISEGQYTGELFF.

The CDR3 nucleotides read TGTGCCAGCAGCATAGGGACAACAACCGGGGAGCTGTTTTTT. Its translation is CASSIGTTTGELFF. This chain joins TRBV5-4 and TRBJ2-2; D might be TRBD1 (6 bases). CDR3 size: 14 residues. Germline V CDR1 and CDR2: SGHNT, YYREEE (reference sequence). Trimming took 4 bases from V and 5 from J, leaving 12 bases between them.

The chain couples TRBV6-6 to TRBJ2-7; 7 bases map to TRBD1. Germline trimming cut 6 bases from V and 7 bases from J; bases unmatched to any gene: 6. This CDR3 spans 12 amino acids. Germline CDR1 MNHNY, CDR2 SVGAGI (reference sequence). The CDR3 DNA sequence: TGTGCCAGCAGGCCGGACAGGTTGGAGCAGTACTTC. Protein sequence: CASRPDRLEQYF.

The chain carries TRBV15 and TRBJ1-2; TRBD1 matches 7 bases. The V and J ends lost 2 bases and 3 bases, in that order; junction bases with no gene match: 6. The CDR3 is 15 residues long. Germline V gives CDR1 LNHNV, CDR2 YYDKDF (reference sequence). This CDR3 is CATSRPRGPDYGYTF. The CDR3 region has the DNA TGTGCCACCAGCAGACCTAGGGGGCCGGACTATGGCTACACCTTC.

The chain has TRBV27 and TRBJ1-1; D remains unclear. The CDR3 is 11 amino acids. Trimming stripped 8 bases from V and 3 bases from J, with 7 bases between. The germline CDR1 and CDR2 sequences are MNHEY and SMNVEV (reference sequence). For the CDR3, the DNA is TGTGCCAGCCCCCCGGACACTGAAGCTTTCTTT. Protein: CASPPDTEAFF.

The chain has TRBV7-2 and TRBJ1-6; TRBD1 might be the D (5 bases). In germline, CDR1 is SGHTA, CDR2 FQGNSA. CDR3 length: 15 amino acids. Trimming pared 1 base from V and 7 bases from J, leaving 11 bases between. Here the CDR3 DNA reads TGTGCCAGCAGCTTAGGCAGGGTGGGAAATTCACCCCTCCACTTT. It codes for CASSLGRVGNSPLHF.

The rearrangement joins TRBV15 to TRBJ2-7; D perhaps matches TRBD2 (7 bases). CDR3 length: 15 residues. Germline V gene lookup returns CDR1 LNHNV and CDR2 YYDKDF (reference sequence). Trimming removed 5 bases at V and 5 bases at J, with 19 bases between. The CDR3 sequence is CATSGGGGGWNEQYF. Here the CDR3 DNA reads TGTGCCACCAGCGGGGGGGGCGGAGGTTGGAACGAGCAGTACTTC.

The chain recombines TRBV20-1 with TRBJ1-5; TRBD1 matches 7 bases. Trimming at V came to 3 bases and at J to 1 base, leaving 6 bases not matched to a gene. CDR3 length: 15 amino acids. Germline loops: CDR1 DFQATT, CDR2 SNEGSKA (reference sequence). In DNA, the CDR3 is TGCAGTGCTAGTGACAGGGTACACAGCAATCAGCCCCAGCATTTT. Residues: CSASDRVHSNQPQHF.

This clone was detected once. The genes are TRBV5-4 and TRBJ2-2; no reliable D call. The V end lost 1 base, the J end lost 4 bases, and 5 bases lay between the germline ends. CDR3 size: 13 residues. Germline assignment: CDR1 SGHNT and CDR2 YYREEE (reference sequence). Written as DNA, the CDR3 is TGTGCCAGCAGCTTGACGGGCACCGGGGAGCTGTTTTTT. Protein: CASSLTGTGELFF.

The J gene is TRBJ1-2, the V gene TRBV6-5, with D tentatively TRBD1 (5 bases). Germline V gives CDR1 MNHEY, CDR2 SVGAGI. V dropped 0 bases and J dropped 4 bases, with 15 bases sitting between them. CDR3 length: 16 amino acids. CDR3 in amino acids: CASSYSRWGSTYGYTF. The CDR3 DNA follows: TGTGCCAGCAGTTACTCGAGATGGGGCAGTACCTATGGCTACACCTTC.

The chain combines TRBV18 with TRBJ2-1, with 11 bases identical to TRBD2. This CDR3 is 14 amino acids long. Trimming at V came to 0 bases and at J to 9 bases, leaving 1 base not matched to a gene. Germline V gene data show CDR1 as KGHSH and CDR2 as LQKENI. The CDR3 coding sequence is TGTGCCAGCTCACCACCAACTAGCGGGAGTGAGCAGTTCTTC. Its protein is CASSPPTSGSEQFF.

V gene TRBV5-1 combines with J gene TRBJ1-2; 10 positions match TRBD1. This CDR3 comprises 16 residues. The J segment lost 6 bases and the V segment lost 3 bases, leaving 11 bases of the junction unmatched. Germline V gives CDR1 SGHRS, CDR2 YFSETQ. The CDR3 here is CASSSPSGTGVNGYTF. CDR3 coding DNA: TGCGCCAGCAGCTCTCCCTCCGGGACAGGGGTAAATGGCTACACCTTC.

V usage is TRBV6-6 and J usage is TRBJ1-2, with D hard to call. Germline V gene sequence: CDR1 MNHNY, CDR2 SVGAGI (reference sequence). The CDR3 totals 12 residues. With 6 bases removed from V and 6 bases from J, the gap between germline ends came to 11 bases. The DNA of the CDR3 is TGTGCCAGCAGAAACGAGACTCATGGCTACACCTTC. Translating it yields CASRNETHGYTF.